What follows are 17 T cell receptor beta chains derived from one specimen sequenced in a study of identical twins. TCRdb independently ran MiXCR on the 5' RACE reads; one entry per CDR3 protein. The sample shows hundreds of thousands of distinct CDR3 sequences, roughly 7.1% of them seen only once. This sample was also put to use in a study of yellow fever vaccine responses in identical twins.

The sequenced material came from PBMCs. These receptors all come from a woman aged 18-29 years in good health.

CDR3 nucleotides: TGTGCCAGCAGTTTAGGGTCAGACCGATCTAACTATGGCTACACCTTC. Translation: CASSLGSDRSNYGYTF. The rearrangement uses TRBV12-3 or TRBV12-4 and TRBJ1-2; the D is unclear. The CDR3 length is 16 residues. The ends were cut back, 1 base at V and 0 bases at J, with 12 bases in the middle.

The chain is built from TRBV5-1 and TRBJ2-7; 9 bases fit TRBD1. The CDR3 totals 15 residues. The junction had 11 bases not matched to a gene; V was cut back by 5 bases and J by 5 bases. Germline V gene sequence: CDR1 SGHRS, CDR2 YFSETQ. This chain's CDR3 is CASSVSGTGRDEQYF. The CDR3 DNA sequence: TGCGCCAGCAGTGTATCAGGGACAGGGCGGGACGAGCAGTACTTC.

This sequence joins TRBV5-1 and TRBJ1-1; D possibly corresponds to TRBD1 (5 bases). Germline CDR1 and CDR2: SGHRS and YFSETQ. This CDR3 spans 14 amino acids. Trimming removed 4 bases from V and 2 bases from J, with 12 bases in between. The CDR3 DNA reads TGCGCCAGCAGCCATGGGACGGTTAACACTGAAGCTTTCTTT. Amino acid sequence: CASSHGTVNTEAFF.

The chain links TRBV27 to TRBJ2-7; TRBD2 agrees at 13 bases. J lost 5 bases, V lost 6 bases, and 7 bases had no gene match. The length of the CDR3 is 15 residues. Per germline, CDR1 MNHEY and CDR2 SMNVEV (reference sequence). The CDR3 coding sequence is TGTGCCAGCAGGCCGGGACTAGCGGGACGCAACGAGCAGTACTTC. Its translation: CASRPGLAGRNEQYF.

In its sample, this clonotype was seen a few times. The V call is TRBV18, the J call TRBJ2-2, with D possibly matching TRBD2 (6 bases). Trimming pared 8 bases from V and 8 bases from J, leaving 18 bases between. The V gene's germline CDR1 is KGHSH and CDR2 LQKENI. This CDR3 is built from 14 residues. The CDR3 DNA sequence: TGTGCCAGCCTCGGTGGAGGGAATTCGGGGGAGCTGTTTTTT. It encodes CASLGGGNSGELFF.

This clonotype was counted a few times. The chain links TRBV2 to TRBJ2-2; unclear D gene. The CDR3 has 15 residues. Looked up from germline, CDR1 is SNHLY and CDR2 is FYNNEI. Trimming cost V 3 bases and J 5 bases, with 13 bases left between them. The chain's CDR3 is CASSDQSTPTGELFF. CDR3 DNA sequence: TGTGCCAGCAGTGATCAGTCGACACCAACCGGGGAGCTGTTTTTT.

This clonotype was seen more than once but under ten times. The J gene is TRBJ2-3, the V gene TRBV27; 9 nucleotides agree with TRBD1. The germline V gene has CDR1 MNHEY and CDR2 SMNVEV (reference sequence). The V segment lost 2 bases and the J segment 4 bases; nucleotides outside the gene matches: 10. This CDR3 spans 17 amino acids. The CDR3 coding sequence is TGTGCCAGCAGTTTAGGGGGGGGACAGGGTTTGTCAGATACGCAGTATTTT. Its translation is CASSLGGGQGLSDTQYF.

This clonotype was counted at least ten times. The chain couples TRBV12-3 or TRBV12-4 to TRBJ2-2; D call uncertain. The V and J ends lost 7 bases and 1 base respectively, with 4 bases between them. The CDR3 spans 12 residues. CDR3 sequence reads: CASTRNTGELFF. Here the CDR3 DNA reads TGTGCCAGCACCCGGAACACCGGGGAGCTGTTTTTT.

CDR3 residues: CASSSLKDRGVYEQYV. The CDR3 bases are TGTGCCAGCAGCTCGCTCAAGGACAGGGGGGTCTACGAGCAGTACGTC. The chain employs TRBV11-2 and TRBJ2-7, with 10 bases identical to TRBD1. Germline V gene lookup returns CDR1 SGHAT and CDR2 FQNNGV. The V gene end was trimmed by 4 bases and the J gene end by 3 bases; junction bases not matched to a gene: 9. The CDR3 spans 16 residues.

In this sample, this clonotype turned up many times. This rearrangement joins TRBV27 to TRBJ2-7; 13 positions agree with TRBD2. Looked up from germline, CDR1 is MNHEY and CDR2 is SMNVEV (reference sequence). This CDR3 is 15 amino acids long. Trimming took 5 bases from V and 2 from J; bases not matched to a gene: 3. The CDR3 nucleotides read TGTGCCAGCAGTCGACTAGCGGGAGGCGCCTACGAGCAGTACTTC. Residues: CASSRLAGGAYEQYF.

The table lists this clonotype with many counts. The germline gene is not matched at one end of the junction; a read error may be the cause. The chain uses TRBV12-3 or TRBV12-4 and TRBJ1-2; D is unresolved. CDR3 length equals 11 residues. The CDR3 sequence is CASSSGYGYTF. CDR3 sequence (DNA): TGCGCCAGCAGCTCTGGATATGGCTACACCTTC.

This clonotype was picked up a small number of times. The chain recombines TRBV7-6 with TRBJ1-1; no reliable D call. There are 14 residues in the CDR3. V was pared by 2 bases and J by 0 bases, with 7 bases between. Germline loops: CDR1 SGHVS, CDR2 FNYEAQ. The CDR3 loop is CASSLSNLNTEAFF. The CDR3 nucleotides are TGTGCCAGCAGCTTAAGCAACCTGAACACTGAAGCTTTCTTT.

This clonotype was seen more than once but under ten times. CDR3 bases: TGTGCCAGCAGCAGCACAGGGGGCGGGGGGAACACTGAAGCTTTCTTT. Protein: CASSSTGGGGNTEAFF. The V call is TRBV7-8, the J call TRBJ1-1; 9 nucleotides line up with TRBD1. The CDR3 sequence is 16 residues long. J was trimmed by 1 base and V by 5 bases; bases with no gene match: 8. The V gene's germline CDR1 is SGHVS and CDR2 FQNEAQ.

The CDR3 DNA reads as TGTGCCACCAGTGGTGGGACAAAGAATGACATTCAGTACTTC. Translating gives CATSGGTKNDIQYF. V usage is TRBV24-1 and J usage is TRBJ2-4; possible D gene TRBD1, 6 bases. Germline loops: CDR1 KGHDR, CDR2 SFDVKD. The CDR3 consists of 14 residues. Trimming took 5 bases from V and 8 from J, leaving 15 bases between them.

The V gene is TRBV4-1, the J gene TRBJ2-7; perhaps TRBD1 as D (6 bases). This CDR3 is 16 amino acids long. CDR1 and CDR2 (germline): MGHRA, YSYEKL. V was shortened by 2 bases and J by 2 bases, with 16 bases between the two germline ends. CDR3 protein: CASSQYTGSPPYEQYF. The CDR3 DNA is TGCGCCAGCAGCCAATATACAGGGAGCCCCCCCTACGAGCAGTACTTC.

The V gene is TRBV2, the J gene TRBJ2-4; no clear D gene. Trimming took off 5 bases at V and 1 base at J, with 9 bases between the two ends. The CDR3 runs to 14 residues. Germline CDR1 SNHLY, CDR2 FYNNEI. The CDR3 here is CASSPDGAKNIQYF. The CDR3, as DNA: TGTGCCAGCAGTCCGGACGGCGCCAAAAACATTCAGTACTTC.

This chain links TRBV12-3 or TRBV12-4 with TRBJ1-4; 10 nucleotides match TRBD1. This CDR3 spans 17 amino acids. V trimming: 6 bases; J trimming: 4 bases; junction bases outside the gene matches: 11. The CDR3 DNA is TGTGCCAGCAGAACCGGGACAGGGGAGCCCTTTAATGAAAAACTGTTTTTT. Translation: CASRTGTGEPFNEKLFF.